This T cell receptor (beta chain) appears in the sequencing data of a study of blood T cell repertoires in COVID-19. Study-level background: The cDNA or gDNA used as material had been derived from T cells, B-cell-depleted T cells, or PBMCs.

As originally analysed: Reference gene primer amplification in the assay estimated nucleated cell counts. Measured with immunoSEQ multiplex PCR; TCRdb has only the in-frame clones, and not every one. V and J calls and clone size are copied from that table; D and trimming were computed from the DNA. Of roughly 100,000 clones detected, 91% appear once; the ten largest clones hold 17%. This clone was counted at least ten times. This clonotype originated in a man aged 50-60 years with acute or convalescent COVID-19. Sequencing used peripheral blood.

CDR3 sequence: CASTALPAGGQVDTQYF. The CDR3 DNA is TGTGCCAGCACCGCTCTCCCGGCGGGGGGGCAAGTAGATACGCAGTATTTT. The V gene is TRBV7-2, the J gene TRBJ2-3; the match to TRBD2 covers 9 bases. The V and J ends lost 7 bases and 5 bases, in that order; junction bases with no gene match: 16. The CDR3 totals 17 residues. CDR1 SGHTA and CDR2 FQGNSA come from the germline V gene.